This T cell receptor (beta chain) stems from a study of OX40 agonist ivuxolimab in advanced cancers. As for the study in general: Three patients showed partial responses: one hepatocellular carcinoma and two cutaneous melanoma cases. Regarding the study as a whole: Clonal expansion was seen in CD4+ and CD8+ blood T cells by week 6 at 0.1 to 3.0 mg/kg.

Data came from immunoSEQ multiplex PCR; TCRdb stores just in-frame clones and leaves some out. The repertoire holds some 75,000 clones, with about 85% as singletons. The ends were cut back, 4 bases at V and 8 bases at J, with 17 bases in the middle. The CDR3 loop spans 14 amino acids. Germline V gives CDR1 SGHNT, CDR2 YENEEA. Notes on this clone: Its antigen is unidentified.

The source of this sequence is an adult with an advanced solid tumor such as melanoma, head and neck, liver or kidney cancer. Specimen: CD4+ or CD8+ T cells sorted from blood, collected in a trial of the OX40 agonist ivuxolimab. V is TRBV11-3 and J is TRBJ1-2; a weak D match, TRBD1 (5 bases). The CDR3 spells CASSSSGPQSGYTF. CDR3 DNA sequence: TGTGCCAGCAGCTCCTCGGGACCCCAGTCGGGCTACACCTTC.